The clone carrying this T cell receptor beta chain has a handful of counts. Its target is unknown. Making TCR cDNA involved 5'RACE template switching, which added UMIs and a universal primer site. A single record per CDR3 protein comes from TCRdb applying MiXCR to the 5' RACE reads. This sample has around 250,000 distinct CDR3 sequences, with about 7% found just once. The data were obtained in a study of T cells after yellow fever vaccination. CDR1 is SGHVS and CDR2 is FQNEAQ in the germline V gene. The CDR3 has 14 amino acids. With 1 base removed from V and 1 base from J, the gap between germline ends came to 5 bases. Study-wide results and caveats: CD4 and CD8 compartments shared a small share of clonotypes, likely from convergent recombination.

The clonotype originates from a man aged 30 to 39 who received the YFV17D yellow fever vaccine. Material: CD4+ T cells sorted from PBMCs, obtained 15 days after the yellow fever booster vaccination. The chain links TRBV7-8 to TRBJ1-5, with D unclear. The CDR3 region is CASSLVGSNQPQHF. The CDR3 nucleotides read TGTGCCAGCAGCTTAGTCGGCAGCAATCAGCCCCAGCATTTT.